The T cell receptor (beta chain) described here comes from a study of cytomegalovirus exposure and HLA in healthy donors. Study-level information: In an early release, HLA-typed donors contributed tens of millions of unique TCR sequences.

The V gene's germline CDR1 is SGHRS and CDR2 YFSETQ. The V end was cut by 3 bases, the J end by 2 bases, with 11 bases between. This CDR3 is built from 15 residues. The PCR had 60 Vbeta and 13 Jbeta primers. This table comes from immunoSEQ multiplex PCR, and its TCRdb copy is limited to in-frame clones, with some not included. Among fewer than 350,000 clones listed, 70% to 90% were seen once. Specimen: PBMCs. The source of this sequence is a woman aged 18-29 years in good health and CMV-seronegative. This chain connects TRBV5-1 to TRBJ2-2; D ambiguous. CDR3 residues: CASSSGQVNTGELFF. The CDR3 nucleotides are TGCGCCAGCAGCTCAGGCCAGGTCAACACCGGGGAGCTGTTTTTT.